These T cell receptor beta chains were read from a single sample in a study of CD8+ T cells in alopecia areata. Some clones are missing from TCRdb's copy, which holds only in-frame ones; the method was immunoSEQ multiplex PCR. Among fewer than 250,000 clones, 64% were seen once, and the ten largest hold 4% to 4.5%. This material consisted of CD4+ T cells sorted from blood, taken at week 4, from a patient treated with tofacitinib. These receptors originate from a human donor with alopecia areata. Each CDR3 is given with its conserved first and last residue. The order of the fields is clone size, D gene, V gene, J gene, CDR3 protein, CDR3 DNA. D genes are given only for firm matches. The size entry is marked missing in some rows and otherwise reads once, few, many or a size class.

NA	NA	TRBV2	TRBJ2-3	CASSDTDTQYF	TGTGCCAGCAGTGATACAGATACGCAGTATTTT
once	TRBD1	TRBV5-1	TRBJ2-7	CASSRMVGQVNSYEQYF	TGCGCCAGCAGCCGTATGGTCGGACAGGTGAACTCCTACGAGCAGTACTTC
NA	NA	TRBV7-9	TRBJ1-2	CASSLDGANYGYTF	TGTGCCAGCAGCTTAGACGGAGCTAACTATGGCTACACCTTC
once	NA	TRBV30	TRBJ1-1	CAWATLMNTEAFF	TGTGCCTGGGCGACACTCATGAACACTGAAGCTTTCTTT
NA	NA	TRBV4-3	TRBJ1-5	CASSQDRVYQPQHF	TGCGCCAGCAGCCAAGACAGGGTCTATCAGCCCCAGCATTTT
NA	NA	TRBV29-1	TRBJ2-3	CSVEVLGGAKDTQYF	TGCAGCGTTGAAGTTTTGGGGGGCGCGAAGGATACGCAGTATTTT
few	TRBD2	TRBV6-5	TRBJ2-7	CASSKLAGDTYEQYF	TGTGCCAGCAGTAAACTAGCGGGTGATACCTACGAGCAGTACTTC
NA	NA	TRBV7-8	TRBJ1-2	CASSFPGGGGGYTF	TGTGCCAGCAGCTTCCCGGGGGGCGGAGGGGGCTACACCTTC
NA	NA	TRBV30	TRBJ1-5	CAWADFSNQPQHF	TGTGCCTGGGCGGACTTCTCGAATCAGCCCCAGCATTTT
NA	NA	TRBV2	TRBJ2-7	CASRGLSYEQYF	TGTGCCAGCAGGGGGCTGAGCTACGAGCAGTACTTC
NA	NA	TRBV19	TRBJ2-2	CASSEMGITGELFF	TGTGCCAGTAGTGAAATGGGGATAACCGGGGAGCTGTTTTTT
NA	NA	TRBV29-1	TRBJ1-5	CSVSGPNQPQHF	TGCAGCGTTTCAGGGCCCAATCAGCCCCAGCATTTT
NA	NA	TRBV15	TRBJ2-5	CATSRDFRGAGETQYF	TGTGCCACCAGCAGAGATTTTAGGGGCGCGGGGGAGACCCAGTACTTC
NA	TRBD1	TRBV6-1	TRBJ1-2	CASENPDRELNGYTF	TGTGCCAGCGAAAATCCGGACAGGGAATTGAATGGCTACACCTTC
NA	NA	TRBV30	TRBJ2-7	CAWSVVGRKGYEQYF	TGTGCCTGGAGTGTAGTGGGGAGGAAAGGCTACGAGCAGTACTTC
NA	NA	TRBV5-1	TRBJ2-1	CASSLLLQGSYNEQFF	TGCGCCAGCAGCTTGCTCCTACAGGGTTCCTACAATGAGCAGTTCTTC
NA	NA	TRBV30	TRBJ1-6	CAWSMGYRDSPLHF	TGTGCCTGGAGTATGGGCTATAGGGATTCACCCCTCCACTTT
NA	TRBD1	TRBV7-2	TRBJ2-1	CASSWVGGGYNEQFF	TGTGCCAGCAGCTGGGTAGGGGGCGGGTACAATGAGCAGTTCTTC
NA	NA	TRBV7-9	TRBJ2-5	CASSLGLETQYF	TGTGCCAGCAGCTTAGGCCTAGAGACCCAGTACTTC
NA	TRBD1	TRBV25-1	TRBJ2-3	CASSLDRAPDTQYF	TGTGCCAGCAGTTTGGACAGGGCCCCAGATACGCAGTATTTT
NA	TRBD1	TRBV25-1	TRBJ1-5	CASSQGGPQHF	TGTGCCAGCAGCCAGGGGGGGCCCCAGCATTTT
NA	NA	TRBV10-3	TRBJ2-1	CAMGTSGNEQFF	TGTGCCATGGGGACGTCAGGCAATGAGCAGTTCTTC
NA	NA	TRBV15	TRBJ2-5	CATSTRRTLLVQETQYF	TGTGCCACCAGCACGAGACGGACCCTTTTAGTCCAAGAGACCCAGTACTTC
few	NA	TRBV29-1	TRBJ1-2	CSVDKGGYTF	TGCAGCGTTGATAAGGGCGGCTACACCTTC
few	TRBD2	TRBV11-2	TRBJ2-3	CASSLDRLANTQYF	TGTGCCAGCAGCTTAGATCGACTAGCGAATACGCAGTATTTT
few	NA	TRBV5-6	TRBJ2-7	CASSPGPGEQYF	TGTGCCAGCAGCCCAGGGCCCGGCGAGCAGTACTTC
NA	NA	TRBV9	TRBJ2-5	CASSVGIGARSQETQYF	TGTGCCAGCAGCGTGGGGATTGGGGCCCGCTCCCAAGAGACCCAGTACTTC
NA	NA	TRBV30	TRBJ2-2	CAWSAIRGRHTGELFF	TGTGCCTGGAGTGCAATCCGGGGTCGGCACACCGGGGAGCTGTTTTTT
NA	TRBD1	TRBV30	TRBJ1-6	CAWSEDRGWSPLHF	TGTGCCTGGAGTGAAGACAGGGGGTGGTCACCCCTCCACTTT
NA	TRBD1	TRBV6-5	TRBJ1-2	CASSPGQGRDGYTF	TGTGCCAGCAGTCCTGGACAGGGGAGAGATGGCTACACCTTC
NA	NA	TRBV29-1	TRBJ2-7	CSVESGRGLTYEQYF	TGCAGCGTTGAAAGTGGTAGGGGACTCACCTACGAGCAGTACTTC
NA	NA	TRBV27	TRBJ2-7	CASSTGRAYEQYF	TGTGCCAGCTCCACAGGAAGAGCCTACGAGCAGTACTTC
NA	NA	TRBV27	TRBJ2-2	CASSGTRDTGELFF	TGTGCCAGCTCCGGGACAAGGGACACCGGGGAGCTGTTTTTT
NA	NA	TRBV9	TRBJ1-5	CASSPGDRGAQGGQPQHF	TGTGCCAGCAGCCCAGGGGACCGGGGGGCGCAGGGCGGTCAGCCCCAGCATTTT
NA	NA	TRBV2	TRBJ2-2	CASSPDRAPNTGELFF	TGTGCCAGCAGCCCTGACCGGGCACCGAACACCGGGGAGCTGTTTTTT
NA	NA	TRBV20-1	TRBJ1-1	CRGVQGDEAFF	TGCCGGGGGGTACAGGGAGATGAAGCTTTCTTT
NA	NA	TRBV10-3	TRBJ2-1	CAISDGGSISNEQFF	TGTGCCATCAGTGACGGGGGTAGCATCTCCAATGAGCAGTTCTTC
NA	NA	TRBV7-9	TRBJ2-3	CASSAVTDTQYF	TGTGCCAGCAGCGCTGTTACAGATACGCAGTATTTT
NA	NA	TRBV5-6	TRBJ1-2	CASSQGGFRYGYTF	TGTGCCAGCAGCCAAGGGGGTTTTCGATATGGCTACACCTTC
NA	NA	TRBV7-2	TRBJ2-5	CASSLRTAKETQYF	TGTGCCAGCAGCTTAAGGACAGCTAAAGAGACCCAGTACTTC
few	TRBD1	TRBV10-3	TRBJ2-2	CAISGGQGMAGELFF	TGTGCCATCAGTGGAGGACAGGGGATGGCCGGGGAGCTGTTTTTT
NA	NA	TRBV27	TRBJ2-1	CASNRHNEQFF	TGTGCCAGCAATCGCCACAATGAGCAGTTCTTC
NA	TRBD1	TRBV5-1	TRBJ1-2	CASSSGQGNYGYTF	TGCGCCAGCAGCTCGGGACAGGGTAACTATGGCTACACCTTC
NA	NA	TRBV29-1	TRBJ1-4	CSVESLSNEKLFF	TGCAGCGTTGAGAGCTTATCTAATGAAAAACTGTTTTTT
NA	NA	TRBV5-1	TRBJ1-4	CASSFRARNEKLFF	TGCGCCAGCAGCTTCCGGGCCCGTAATGAAAAACTGTTTTTT
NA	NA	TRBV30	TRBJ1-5	CAWSSANSNQPQHF	TGTGCCTGGAGTTCAGCCAATAGCAATCAGCCCCAGCATTTT
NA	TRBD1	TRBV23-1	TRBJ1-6	CASSQSRDSNSPLHF	TGCGCCAGCAGTCAATCAAGGGACAGTAATTCACCCCTCCACTTT
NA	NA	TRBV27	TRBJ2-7	CASRAAAGKQYF	TGTGCCAGCAGAGCAGCGGCGGGTAAGCAGTACTTC
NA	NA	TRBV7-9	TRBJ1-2	CASSLAEGNYGYTF	TGTGCCAGCAGCTTAGCGGAGGGGAACTATGGCTACACCTTC
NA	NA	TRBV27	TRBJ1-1	CASSLTGWNTEAFF	TGTGCCAGCAGTTTAACAGGATGGAACACTGAAGCTTTCTTT
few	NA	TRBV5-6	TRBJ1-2	CASSRQGYGYTF	TGTGCCAGCAGTAGGCAGGGCTATGGCTACACCTTC
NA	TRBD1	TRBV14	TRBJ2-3	CASSTNRGLTDTQYF	TGTGCCAGCAGCACAAACAGGGGATTGACAGATACGCAGTATTTT
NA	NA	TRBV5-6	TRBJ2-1	CASSRRALGEQFF	TGTGCCAGCAGCCGCAGGGCCTTAGGGGAGCAGTTCTTC
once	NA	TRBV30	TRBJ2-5	CAWGGLNGETQYF	TGTGCCTGGGGTGGACTCAATGGGGAGACCCAGTACTTC
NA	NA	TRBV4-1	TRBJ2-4	CASSQAGGRFNIQYF	TGCGCCAGCAGCCAAGCCGGGGGCCGATTTAACATTCAGTACTTC
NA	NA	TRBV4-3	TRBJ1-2	CASSQDERQFGYTF	TGCGCCAGCAGCCAAGATGAGCGACAGTTTGGCTACACCTTC
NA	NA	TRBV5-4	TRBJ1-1	CASSIDSGRVTEAFF	TGTGCCAGCAGCATTGACTCCGGGAGGGTGACTGAAGCTTTCTTT